This TCR beta chain was obtained from a study of cytomegalovirus exposure and HLA in healthy donors. Researchers ran the PCR with 60 Vbeta and 13 Jbeta primers. Using immunoSEQ multiplex PCR, the repertoire was profiled, and TCRdb retains in-frame clones only, with some absent. The sample consists of around 70,000 clones, less than 65% of them appearing once. The germline V gene encodes CDR1 MNHEY and CDR2 SVGAGI. Trimming took off 7 bases at V and 3 bases at J, with 16 bases between the two ends. This CDR3 is built from 14 residues. The source of this sequence is a man aged 25 to 40 in good health and CMV-seronegative. The sequencing sample was made of PBMCs. The gene calls are TRBV6-5 and TRBJ2-7; a possible D gene is TRBD1 (6 bases). The CDR3 spells CASTGTSAGYEQYF. CDR3 nucleotides: TGTGCCAGCACCGGGACATCCGCTGGCTACGAGCAGTACTTC.